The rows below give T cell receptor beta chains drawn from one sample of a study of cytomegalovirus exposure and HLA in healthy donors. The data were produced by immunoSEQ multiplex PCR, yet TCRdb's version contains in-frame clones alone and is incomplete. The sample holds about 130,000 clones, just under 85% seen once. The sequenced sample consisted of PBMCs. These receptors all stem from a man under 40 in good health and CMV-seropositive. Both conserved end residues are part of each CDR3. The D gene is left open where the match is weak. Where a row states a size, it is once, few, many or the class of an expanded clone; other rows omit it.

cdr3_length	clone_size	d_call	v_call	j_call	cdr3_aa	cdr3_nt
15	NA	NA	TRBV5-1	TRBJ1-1	CASSEQSGPNTEAFF	TGCGCCAGCAGCGAGCAATCTGGGCCGAACACTGAAGCTTTCTTT
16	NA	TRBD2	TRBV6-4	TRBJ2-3	CASSLRLAASTDTQYF	TGTGCCAGCAGTCTAAGGCTAGCGGCTAGCACAGATACGCAGTATTTT
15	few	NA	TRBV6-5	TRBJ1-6	CASSYSGPNNSPLHF	TGTGCCAGCAGTTACTCTGGCCCCAATAATTCACCCCTCCACTTT
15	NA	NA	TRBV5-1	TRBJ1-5	CASSLGGLANQPQHF	TGCGCCAGCAGCTTGGGGGGACTCGCCAATCAGCCCCAGCATTTT
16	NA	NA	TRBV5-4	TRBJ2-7	CASSLGFGREGDEQYF	TGTGCCAGCAGCTTGGGGTTTGGGCGGGAAGGCGACGAGCAGTACTTC
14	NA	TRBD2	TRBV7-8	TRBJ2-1	CASSLAGREGLEFF	TGTGCCAGCAGCTTAGCAGGGCGGGAGGGCCTGGAGTTCTTC
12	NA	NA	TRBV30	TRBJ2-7	CAWSGPYYEQYF	TGTGCCTGGAGTGGGCCTTACTACGAGCAGTACTTC
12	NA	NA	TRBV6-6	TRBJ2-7	CASGGSSYEQYF	TGTGCCAGCGGGGGCAGTTCCTACGAGCAGTACTTC
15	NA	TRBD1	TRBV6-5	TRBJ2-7	CASSTPRGGRGEQYF	TGTGCCAGCAGTACCCCGAGAGGGGGCAGGGGCGAGCAGTACTTC
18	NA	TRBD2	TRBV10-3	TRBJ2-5	CAISGGRGTSGGQETQYF	TGTGCCATCAGTGGTGGACGGGGGACTAGCGGGGGCCAAGAGACCCAGTACTTC
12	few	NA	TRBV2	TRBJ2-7	CASSPSSYEQYF	TGTGCCAGCAGTCCCAGCTCCTACGAGCAGTACTTC
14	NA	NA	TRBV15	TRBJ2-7	CATSRDGRSYEQYF	TGTGCCACCAGCAGAGATGGCAGGTCCTACGAGCAGTACTTC
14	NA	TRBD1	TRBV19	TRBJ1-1	CASRPQGANTEAFF	TGTGCCAGTCGCCCCCAGGGGGCGAACACTGAAGCTTTCTTT
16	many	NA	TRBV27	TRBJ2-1	CASSPLGAGHYNEQFF	TGTGCCAGCAGTCCCCTCGGAGCGGGCCACTACAATGAGCAGTTCTTC
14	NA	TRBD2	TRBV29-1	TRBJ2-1	CSVAGTSRYNEQFF	TGCAGCGTGGCCGGGACTAGCAGATACAATGAGCAGTTCTTC
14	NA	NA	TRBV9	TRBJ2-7	CASSVASETYEQYF	TGTGCCAGCAGCGTAGCTTCCGAGACCTACGAGCAGTACTTC
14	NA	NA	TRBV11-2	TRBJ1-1	CASSFLTSPPEAFF	TGTGCCAGCAGCTTTCTAACGAGTCCCCCTGAAGCTTTCTTT
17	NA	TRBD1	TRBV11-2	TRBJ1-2	CASSLEITGGQGNGYTF	TGTGCCAGCAGCTTAGAAATTACGGGGGGACAGGGAAATGGCTACACCTTC
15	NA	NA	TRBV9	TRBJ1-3	CASSVGGSTGNTIYF	TGTGCCAGCAGCGTTGGGGGGAGCACTGGAAACACCATATATTTT
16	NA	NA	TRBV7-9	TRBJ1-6	CASSLMGGTYNSPLHF	TGTGCCAGCAGCTTAATGGGGGGGACCTATAATTCACCCCTCCACTTT
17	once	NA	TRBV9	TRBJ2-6	CASSPRTVLSGANVLTF	TGTGCCAGCAGCCCCCGGACAGTTCTCTCTGGGGCCAACGTCCTGACTTTC
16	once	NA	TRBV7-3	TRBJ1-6	CASSLTGRVGNSPLHF	TGTGCCAGCAGCTTAACGGGCAGGGTTGGTAATTCACCCCTCCACTTT
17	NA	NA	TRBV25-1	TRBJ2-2	CASSEILTPGATGELFF	TGTGCCAGCAGTGAAATCCTAACACCAGGGGCCACCGGGGAGCTGTTTTTT
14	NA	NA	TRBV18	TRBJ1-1	CASSSTELNTEAFF	TGTGCCAGCTCCTCTACGGAGTTGAACACTGAAGCTTTCTTT
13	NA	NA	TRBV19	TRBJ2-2	CASSILDTGELFF	TGTGCCAGTAGTATACTCGACACCGGGGAGCTGTTTTTT
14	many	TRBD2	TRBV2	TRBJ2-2	CASRTSGITGELFF	TGTGCCAGCAGGACTAGCGGGATCACCGGGGAGCTGTTTTTT
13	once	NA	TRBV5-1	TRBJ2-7	CASRGTYSYEQYF	TGCGCCAGCCGCGGGACGTACTCCTACGAGCAGTACTTC
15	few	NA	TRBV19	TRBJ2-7	CASSMWGEGSYEQYF	TGTGCCAGTAGTATGTGGGGGGAAGGATCCTACGAGCAGTACTTC
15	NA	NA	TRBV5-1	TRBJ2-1	CASSLGPGTENEQFF	TGCGCCAGCAGCTTGGGGCCAGGTACTGAGAATGAGCAGTTCTTC
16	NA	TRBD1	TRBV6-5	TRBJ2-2	CASSYPGQGGTGELFF	TGTGCCAGCAGTTACCCGGGACAGGGGGGCACCGGGGAGCTGTTTTTT
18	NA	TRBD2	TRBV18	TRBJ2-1	CASSKGSSSGPSYNEQFF	TGTGCCAGCTCAAAAGGTTCGTCTAGCGGGCCCTCCTACAATGAGCAGTTCTTC